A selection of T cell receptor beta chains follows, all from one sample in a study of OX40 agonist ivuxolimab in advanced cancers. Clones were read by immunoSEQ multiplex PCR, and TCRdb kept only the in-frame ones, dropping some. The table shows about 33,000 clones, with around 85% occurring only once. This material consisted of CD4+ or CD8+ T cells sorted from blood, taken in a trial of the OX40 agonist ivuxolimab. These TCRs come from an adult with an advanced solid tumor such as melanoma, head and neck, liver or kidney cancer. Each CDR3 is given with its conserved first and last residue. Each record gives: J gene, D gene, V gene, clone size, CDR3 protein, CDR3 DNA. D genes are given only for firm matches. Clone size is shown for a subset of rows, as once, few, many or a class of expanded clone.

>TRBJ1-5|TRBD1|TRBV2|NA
CASSPGTGALDQPQHF
TGTGCCAGCAGCCCGGGGACAGGTGCCCTTGATCAGCCCCAGCATTTT
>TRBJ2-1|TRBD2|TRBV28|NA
CASTKGRGEQFF
TGTGCCAGCACCAAGGGGAGGGGTGAGCAGTTCTTC
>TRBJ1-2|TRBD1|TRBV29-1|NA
CSVPTGNYGYTF
TGCAGCGTCCCGACAGGGAACTATGGCTACACCTTC
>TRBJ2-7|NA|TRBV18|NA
CASSTDGYSYEQYF
TGTGCCAGCTCAACGGACGGATACTCCTACGAGCAGTACTTC
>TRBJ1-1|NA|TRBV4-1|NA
CASSQDRGNTEAFF
TGCGCCAGCAGCCAAGATAGGGGGAACACTGAAGCTTTCTTT
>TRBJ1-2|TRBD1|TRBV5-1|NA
CASSSGQRANYGYTF
TGCGCCAGCAGCTCGGGACAGAGAGCTAACTATGGCTACACCTTC
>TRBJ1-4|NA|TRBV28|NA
CASSLFQDNEKLFF
TGTGCCAGCAGTTTATTTCAGGATAATGAAAAACTGTTTTTT
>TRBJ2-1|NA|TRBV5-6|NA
CASSQFESSYNEQFF
TGTGCCAGCAGCCAATTTGAGAGCTCCTACAATGAGCAGTTCTTC
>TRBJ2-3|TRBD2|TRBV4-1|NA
CASSPKTSATQYF
TGCGCCAGCAGCCCTAAGACTAGCGCCACGCAGTATTTT
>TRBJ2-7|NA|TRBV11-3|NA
CASSLARTDSYEQYF
TGTGCCAGCAGCTTAGCCAGGACAGATTCCTACGAGCAGTACTTC
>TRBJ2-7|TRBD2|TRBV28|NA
CASSISGGFLYEQYF
TGTGCCAGCAGTATTAGCGGGGGGTTCCTCTACGAGCAGTACTTC
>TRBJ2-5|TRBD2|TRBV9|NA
CASSGTSGGGHTQYF
TGTGCCAGCAGCGGGACTAGCGGGGGGGGCCATACCCAGTACTTC
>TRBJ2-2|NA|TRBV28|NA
CASSTQRDSDGELFF
TGTGCCAGCAGTACCCAGCGGGACAGTGACGGGGAGCTGTTTTTT
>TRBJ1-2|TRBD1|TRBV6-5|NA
CASSPGTGSYGYTF
TGTGCCAGCAGTCCCGGGACAGGTTCCTATGGCTACACCTTC
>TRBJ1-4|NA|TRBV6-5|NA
CASHPGVSDEKLFF
TGTGCCAGCCACCCAGGCGTCAGCGATGAAAAACTGTTTTTT
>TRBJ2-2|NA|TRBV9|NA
CASSVMNTGELFF
TGTGCCAGCAGCGTCATGAACACCGGGGAGCTGTTTTTT
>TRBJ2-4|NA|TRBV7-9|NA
CASSRDREGIQYF
TGTGCCAGCAGCCGGGACCGAGAAGGCATTCAGTACTTC
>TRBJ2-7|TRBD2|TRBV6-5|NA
CASSQLAGYTYEQYF
TGTGCCAGCAGTCAACTAGCGGGTTATACCTACGAGCAGTACTTC
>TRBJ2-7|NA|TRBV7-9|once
CASRQYNEQYF
TGTGCCAGCCGTCAGTATAACGAGCAGTACTTC
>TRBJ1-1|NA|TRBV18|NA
CASSPGQGGEAFF
TGTGCCAGCTCACCGGGTCAGGGAGGTGAAGCTTTCTTT
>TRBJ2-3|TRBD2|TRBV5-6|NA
CASTREGSQYF
TGTGCCAGCACTAGGGAGGGTTCGCAGTATTTT
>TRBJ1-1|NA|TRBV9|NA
CASSGSGEAFF
TGTGCCAGCAGCGGGTCGGGAGAAGCTTTCTTT
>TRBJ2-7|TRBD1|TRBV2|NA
CASSADRGRNEQYF
TGTGCCAGCTCCGCTGACAGGGGGCGGAACGAGCAGTACTTC
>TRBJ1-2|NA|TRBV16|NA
CASSQFGQNDYTF
TGTGCCAGCAGCCAATTCGGACAGAACGACTACACCTTC
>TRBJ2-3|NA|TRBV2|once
CASSEIGTPSTDTQYF
TGTGCCAGCAGTGAAATAGGGACCCCTAGCACAGATACGCAGTATTTT
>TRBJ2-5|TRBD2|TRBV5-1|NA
CASSFTGGPIETQYF
TGCGCCAGCAGCTTTACGGGGGGGCCTATCGAGACCCAGTACTTC
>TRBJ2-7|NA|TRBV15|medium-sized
CATRGDGTYEQYF
TGTGCCACCAGGGGGGACGGAACCTACGAGCAGTACTTC
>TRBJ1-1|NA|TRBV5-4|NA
CASSPRRGNTEAFF
TGTGCCAGCAGCCCGCGGAGGGGAAACACTGAAGCTTTCTTT
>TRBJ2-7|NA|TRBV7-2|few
CASSSGPSYEQYF
TGTGCCAGCAGCTCGGGACCCTCCTACGAGCAGTACTTC
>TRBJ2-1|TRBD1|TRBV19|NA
CASNTGQSYNEQFF
TGTGCCAGTAATACGGGACAGTCCTACAATGAGCAGTTCTTC
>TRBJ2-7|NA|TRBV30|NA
CARSVSGHEQYF
TGTGCCCGGAGTGTATCGGGTCACGAGCAGTACTTC
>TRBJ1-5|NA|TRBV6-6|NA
CASSYSGHFSNQPQHF
TGTGCCAGCAGTTACTCGGGGCACTTTAGCAATCAGCCCCAGCATTTT
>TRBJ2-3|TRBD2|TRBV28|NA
CASSSSGGTDTQYF
TGTGCCAGCAGTTCTAGCGGGGGCACAGATACGCAGTATTTT
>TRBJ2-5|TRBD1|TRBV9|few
CASSAGTGRETQYF
TGTGCCAGCAGCGCCGGGACAGGGAGAGAGACCCAGTACTTC
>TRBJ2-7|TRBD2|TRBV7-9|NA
CASSSSRSREVYEQYF
TGTGCCAGCAGCAGCTCACGCTCGCGGGAGGTCTACGAGCAGTACTTC
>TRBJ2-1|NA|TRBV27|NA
CASNPRPDNEQFF
TGTGCCAGCAACCCTAGACCTGACAATGAGCAGTTCTTC
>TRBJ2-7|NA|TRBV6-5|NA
CASSYGGGPFYEQYF
TGTGCCAGCAGTTATGGAGGGGGACCATTCTACGAGCAGTACTTC
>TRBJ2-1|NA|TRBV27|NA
CASSFQPGAHEQFF
TGTGCCAGCAGTTTTCAGCCGGGAGCACATGAGCAGTTCTTC
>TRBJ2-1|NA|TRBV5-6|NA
CASSLDSYNEQFF
TGTGCCAGCAGCCTGGACAGCTACAATGAGCAGTTCTTC
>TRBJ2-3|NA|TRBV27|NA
CASTLGLGTDTQYF
TGTGCCAGCACCCTGGGGCTAGGCACAGATACGCAGTATTTT
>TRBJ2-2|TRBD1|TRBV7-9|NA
CASSLDRGEAGELFF
TGTGCCAGCAGCTTAGACAGGGGCGAAGCCGGGGAGCTGTTTTTT
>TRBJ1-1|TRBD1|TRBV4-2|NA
CASSQPGGARNTEAFF
TGTGCCAGCAGCCAACCAGGGGGCGCGAGGAACACTGAAGCTTTCTTT
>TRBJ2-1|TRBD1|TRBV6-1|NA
CASSPWDREANEQFF
TGTGCCAGCAGTCCTTGGGACAGGGAGGCCAATGAGCAGTTCTTC
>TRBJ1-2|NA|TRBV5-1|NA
CASSVWGTGGYTF
TGCGCCAGCAGCGTGTGGGGAACGGGCGGCTACACCTTC
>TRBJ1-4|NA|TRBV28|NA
CASLGQGSNEKLFF
TGTGCCAGCCTAGGGCAAGGCTCTAATGAAAAACTGTTTTTT
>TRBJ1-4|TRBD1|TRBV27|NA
CASVGGQDEKLFF
TGTGCCAGCGTTGGCGGACAGGATGAAAAACTGTTTTTT
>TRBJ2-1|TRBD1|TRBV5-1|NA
CASSLTGGLNEQFF
TGCGCCAGCAGCTTAACAGGGGGGTTAAATGAGCAGTTCTTC